This T cell receptor (beta chain) was identified in a study of identical twins. TCRdb processed the 5' RACE reads anew with MiXCR; each CDR3 protein has one entry. The table has about 700,000 distinct CDR3 sequences, around 8.3% seen once. After removal of 0 bases from V and 4 bases from J, the junction contained 4 bases not matched to a gene. Germline assignment: CDR1 SGDLS and CDR2 YYNGEE. The CDR3 is 15 residues long. This clonotype was detected many times. These sequences were also reported in another study, on yellow fever vaccine responses in identical twins.

The specimen was PBMCs. This clonotype originated in a woman between 18 and 30 years old in good health. The J gene is TRBJ2-7, the V gene TRBV9, with 10 positions matching TRBD1. The CDR3 DNA reads as TGTGCCAGCAGCGTAGAAGCGGGACAGGGGTACGAGCAGTACTTC. Protein product: CASSVEAGQGYEQYF.